The clone carrying this T cell receptor (beta chain) has at least ten counts. The antigen remains unidentified. Germline V gene sequence: CDR1 SGHRS, CDR2 YFSETQ. V was trimmed by 1 base and J by 2 bases, leaving 10 bases between them. The length of the CDR3 is 14 residues. This sample is part of a study of read filtering for tumor transcriptome and immune sequencing. About the study: By R-ISS, stages I, II and III held 8, 16 and 7 patients. Study-level results: IR-seq captured clonotypes deeper and more reliably than RNA-seq. Roughly four fifths of IR-seq clonotypes had one read, totaling approximately 3.5% of reads; RNA-seq: approximately 75% and 45%.

Molecular barcoded adaptors covering alpha/delta and beta/gamma chains were used on about 0.4 ug RNA. MiXCR, applied by TCRdb to the reads, yields one record per CDR3 protein. This table holds 100,000 to 150,000 distinct CDR3 sequences, about 13% found once. The J gene is TRBJ2-7, the V gene TRBV5-1; a possible D gene is TRBD1 (5 bases). The receptor was isolated from a donor aged 40 or older with multiple myeloma. Sequencing input: a population of CD138-negative cells sorted from bone marrow. The CDR3 DNA reads TGCGCCAGCAGCTTGTTGCAGGGAACCTACGAGCAGTACTTC. Residues: CASSLLQGTYEQYF.